This T cell receptor beta chain originates from a study of blood T cell repertoires in COVID-19 (dated by TCRdb to about 2020). Study-wide context: Samples covering the acute and convalescent phases of COVID-19 were provided by collaborators in the United States, Italy and Spain. The prospective study material was composed of cDNA or gDNA derived from T cells, B-cell-depleted T cells, or PBMCs. Deeply sampled blood TCRbeta repertoires from subjects exposed to, actively infected with, or recovered from COVID-19 were included in the dataset. The repertoires were released in a freely available public database meant as a resource for research on the immune response to SARS-CoV-2. Samples were obtained from the ongoing ImmuneRACE study (first 160 participants) and from about 1,300 subjects provided by 6 global collaborators. Nearly every sample came with metadata listing a de-identified subject ID, COVID-19 status, age in years and sex. Where available, HLA class I and class II types were taken from metadata supplied by the sample provider and were not determined by assay-based typing. Paper-wide results and their limitations: Clinical and demographic metadata were provided uncurated, with the amount varying by source and participant.

A note on this clone: Its binding antigen is unknown. Within one base of it there is no much larger clone, and no base qualities were kept.

The germline ends are 12 bases apart after V is trimmed by 4 bases and J by 8 bases. Looking up the germline V gene yields CDR1 SNHLY and CDR2 FYNNEI. Reading from cysteine to phenylalanine, the CDR3 counts 13 amino acids. Of all the DNA, just the CDR3 is kept, 39 bases in frame from base 1. Collaborating institutions collected whole blood in K2EDTA tubes following their own protocols. Collaborator samples were shipped for TCRbeta analysis as frozen whole blood, isolated PBMCs, or DNA extracted from either sample type. The immunoSEQ Assay, a bias-controlled multiplex PCR, was used to amplify TCRbeta CDR3 regions from genomic DNA. In the original analysis: The number of nucleated cells in each sample was estimated from the amplification of reference gene primers within the assay. To quantify the absolute abundance of each unique TCRbeta CDR3 rearrangement, sequence reads were collapsed and filtered. For each sample, productive Simpson clonality was calculated as the square root of Simpson's diversity index over productive rearrangements. This is the immuneACCESS table as TCRdb keeps it, with only in-frame sequences that have V and J called. A part of the clones is gone; compared with another copy, unresolved V genes explain less than half, and the rest is unexplained. From that table come the V and J calls and clone size; the DNA was used to work out D and trimming. The sample table contains about 310,000 clones; only one count was recorded for 87% of them. The top ten clonotypes cover 1% of the sample.

The sequenced sample was peripheral blood. This chain is built from TRBV2 and TRBJ1-3; the D gene cannot be resolved reliably. The receptor was derived from a man over 45 with active or convalescent COVID-19. The DNA reads TGTGCCAGCAGTGGGTCGGGTGTGGACACCATATATTTT. The encoded protein is CASSGSGVDTIYF.